This entry describes one T cell receptor (beta chain). What it binds is unknown. The data belong to a study of tumor-infiltrating lymphocytes in localized non-small cell lung cancer. General study points: Tumors had more T cell infiltration than uninvolved lung, per TCRbeta sequencing and CD3 counts. Different pieces of the same tissue went to different assays, confounding technical variation with intratumor heterogeneity.

Measured with immunoSEQ multiplex PCR; TCRdb has only the in-frame clones, and not every one. The sample consists of about 16,000 clones, about four fifths of them appearing once. Germline loops: CDR1 DFQATT, CDR2 SNEGSKA (reference sequence). The CDR3 is made up of 11 amino acids. V dropped 3 bases and J dropped 5 bases, with 7 bases sitting between them. This TCR came from a human donor with non-small cell lung cancer. The V and J genes are TRBV20-1 and TRBJ1-2; a weak D match, TRBD1 (5 bases). What was sequenced was lung tumor tissue. CDR3 DNA sequence: TGCAGTGCTAGTGGGGGGTATGGCTACACCTTC. Residues: CSASGGYGYTF.